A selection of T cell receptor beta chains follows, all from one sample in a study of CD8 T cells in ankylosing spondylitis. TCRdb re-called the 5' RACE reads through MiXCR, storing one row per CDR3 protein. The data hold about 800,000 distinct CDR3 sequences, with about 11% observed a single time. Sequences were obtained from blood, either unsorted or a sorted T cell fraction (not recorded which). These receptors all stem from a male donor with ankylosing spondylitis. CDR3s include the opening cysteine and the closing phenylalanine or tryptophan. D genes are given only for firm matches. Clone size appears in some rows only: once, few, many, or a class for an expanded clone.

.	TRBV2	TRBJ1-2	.	TGTGCCAGCAGTGTTCGACAGGAGGATGGCTACACCTTC	CASSVRQEDGYTF
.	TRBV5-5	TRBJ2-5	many	TGTGCCAGCAGCTCAGTCCCCCAAGAGACCCAGTACTTC	CASSSVPQETQYF
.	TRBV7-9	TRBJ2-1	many	TGTGCCAGCAGACCTCCTTTGGGGAGCTCCTACAATGAGCAGTTCTTC	CASRPPLGSSYNEQFF
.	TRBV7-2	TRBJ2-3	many	TGTGCCAGCACCCCCGGACTACGCACAGATACGCAGTATTTT	CASTPGLRTDTQYF
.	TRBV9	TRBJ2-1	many	TGTGCCAGCGGGGGGGCGGGGGTCCCCTACAATGAGCAGTTCTTC	CASGGAGVPYNEQFF
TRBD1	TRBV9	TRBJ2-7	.	TGTGCCAGCAGCGTAGAGGGGACAGGGGGAGTCTACGAGCAGTACTTC	CASSVEGTGGVYEQYF
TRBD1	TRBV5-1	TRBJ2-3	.	TGCGCCAGCAGCTTGCCTAGGACAGGGCGTGCAGATACGCAGTATTTT	CASSLPRTGRADTQYF
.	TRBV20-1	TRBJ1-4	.	TGCAGTGCTAGAGTCGCAGGGGCCGGTGAAAAACTGTTTTTT	CSARVAGAGEKLFF
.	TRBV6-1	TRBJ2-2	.	TGTGCCAGCAGTCAAAGACGGAGTACGAACACCGGGGAGCTGTTTTTT	CASSQRRSTNTGELFF
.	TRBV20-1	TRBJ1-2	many	TGCAGTGCTAGCATGGGTAGGGACTATGGCTACACCTTC	CSASMGRDYGYTF
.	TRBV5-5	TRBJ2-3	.	TGTGCCAGCAGACTAGGGGGGCCAGATACGCAGTATTTT	CASRLGGPDTQYF
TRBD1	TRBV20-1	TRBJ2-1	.	TGCAGTGCTAGAAAAGGACAGGGAGGTAATGAGCAGTTCTTC	CSARKGQGGNEQFF
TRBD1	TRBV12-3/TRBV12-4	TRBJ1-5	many	TGTGCCAGCAGTTCCGGGACAGGTGGCCAGCCCCAGCATTTT	CASSSGTGGQPQHF
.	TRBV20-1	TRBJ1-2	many	TGCAGTGCGAGGGGGGGCGCAGGGGACGGCTACACCTTC	CSARGGAGDGYTF
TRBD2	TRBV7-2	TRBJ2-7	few	TGTGCCAGCAGCTTAGATGCGACTAGCGGCTACGAGCAGTACTTC	CASSLDATSGYEQYF
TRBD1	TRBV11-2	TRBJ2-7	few	TGTGCCAGCAGTCACTACAGGGGAAACCACGAGCAGTACTTC	CASSHYRGNHEQYF
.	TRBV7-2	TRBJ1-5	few	TGTGCCAGCAGCCTACTGACAGGAAACAATCAGCCCCAGCATTTT	CASSLLTGNNQPQHF
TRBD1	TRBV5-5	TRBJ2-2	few	TGTGCCAGCAGTTCGTACAGGGGGTATAACACCGGGGAGCTGTTTTTT	CASSSYRGYNTGELFF
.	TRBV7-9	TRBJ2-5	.	TGTGCCAGCAGCTTAGAGGAAGGGACGGCCCAGTACTTC	CASSLEEGTAQYF
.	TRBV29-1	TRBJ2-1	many	TGCAGCGCCCTCCTCAGGGGGGGCTTATCCTACAATGAGCAGTTCTTC	CSALLRGGLSYNEQFF
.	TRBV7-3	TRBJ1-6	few	TGTGCCAGCAGCTCTGACGTGGGTAGAGGACCCCTCCACTTT	CASSSDVGRGPLHF
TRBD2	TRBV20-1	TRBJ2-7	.	TGCAGTGCTAGAGCCCCCGGGAGGGCCTACGAGCAGTACTTC	CSARAPGRAYEQYF
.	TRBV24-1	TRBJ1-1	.	TGTGCCACCCGGCCAGCCCGCATGAACACTGAAGCTTTCTTT	CATRPARMNTEAFF
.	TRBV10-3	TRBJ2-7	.	TGTGCCATCAGTGAGTCGAGTGGATTCTCCTACGAGCAGTACTTC	CAISESSGFSYEQYF
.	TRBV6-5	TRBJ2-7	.	TGTGCCAGCAGTTACAGGTCCACGGGGGCCTACGAGCAGTACTTC	CASSYRSTGAYEQYF
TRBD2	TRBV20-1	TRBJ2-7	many	TGCAGTGCCCTTGCCAGCGGGAGGAGCGACGAGCAGTACTTC	CSALASGRSDEQYF
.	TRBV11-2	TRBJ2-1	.	TGTGCCAGCAGCCCTAGACGTTGGACAGTTAACAATGAGCAGTTCTTC	CASSPRRWTVNNEQFF
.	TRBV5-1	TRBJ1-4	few	TGCGCCAGCAGCTTTGACGGACTTACGGAAAAACTGTTTTTT	CASSFDGLTEKLFF
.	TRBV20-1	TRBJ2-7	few	TGCAGTGCCTCCGGACACCCCTACGAGCAGTACTTC	CSASGHPYEQYF
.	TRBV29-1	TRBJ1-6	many	TGCAGCGTGAAGGTTGAGAATAATTCACCCCTCCACTTT	CSVKVENNSPLHF
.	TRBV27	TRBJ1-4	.	TGTGCCAGCACCCAGAGTGGGGGGCCTAATGAAAAACTGTTTTTT	CASTQSGGPNEKLFF
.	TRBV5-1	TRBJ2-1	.	TGCGCCAGCAGCCTTGGGGGCCTGTCTGGGGTAAGTGAGCAGTTCTTC	CASSLGGLSGVSEQFF
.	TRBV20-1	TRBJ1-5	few	TGCAGTGCTGGACCAAATCAGCCCCAGCATTTT	CSAGPNQPQHF
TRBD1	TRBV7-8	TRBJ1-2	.	TGTGCCAGCAGCGGGCACAGGGGGGCTAACTATGGCTACACCTTC	CASSGHRGANYGYTF
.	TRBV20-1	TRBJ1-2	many	TGCAGTGCACGGCCGGGCTATGGCTACACCTTC	CSARPGYGYTF
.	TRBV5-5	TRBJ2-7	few	TGTGCCAGCAGCTCGACGCTACAGGGCTACGAGCAGTACTTC	CASSSTLQGYEQYF
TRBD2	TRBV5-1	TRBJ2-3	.	TGCGCCAGCAGCCGTGGGACTAGCATGTCAGATACGCAGTATTTT	CASSRGTSMSDTQYF
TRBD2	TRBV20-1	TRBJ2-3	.	TGCAGTGCTAGTAAGCGACTAGCGGACCCGACAGATACGCAGTATTTT	CSASKRLADPTDTQYF
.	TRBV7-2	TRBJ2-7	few	TGTGCCAGCAGCTTAGGAAGAAGTCCAGCCTACGAGCAGTACTTC	CASSLGRSPAYEQYF